Listed here are 3 T cell receptor beta chains from one sample, sequenced in a study of blood T cells in healthy people across ages. The use of a sample-barcoded 5' primer and a J-beta primer mix characterized a second PCR of roughly 7 to 11 cycles. MiXCR, run by TCRdb on the 5' RACE reads, gives a single entry per CDR3 protein. The sample yields 1.5 million or so distinct CDR3 sequences, approximately 42% seen once. The specimen was blood. These receptor sequences come from a woman younger than 30 in good health.

This sequence joins TRBV7-9 and TRBJ2-5, with D maybe TRBD1 (5 bases). Germline loops: CDR1 SEHNR, CDR2 FQNEAQ (reference sequence). The V end was cut by 8 bases, the J end by 5 bases, with 15 bases between. CDR3 length: 13 amino acids. In DNA form, the CDR3 reads TGTGCCAGCGGACACGGCATCCCTGAGACCCAGTACTTC. The encoded protein is CASGHGIPETQYF.

This clonotype was detected only a few times. V is TRBV3-1 and J is TRBJ2-1; 8 nucleotides match TRBD2. The ends lost 10 bases at V and 7 bases at J; junction bases unmatched: 9. The germline CDR1 and CDR2 sequences are LGHDT and YNNKEL (reference sequence). The CDR3 is 13 residues long. CDR3 in DNA: TGTGCCACCACTAGCGGCGCCGGGAATGAGCAGTTCTTC. Translated: CATTSGAGNEQFF.

V usage is TRBV3-1 and J usage is TRBJ2-6; TRBD1 matches at 8 bases. The CDR3 runs to 18 residues. Germline V gene lookup returns CDR1 LGHDT and CDR2 YNNKEL (reference sequence). V shed 4 bases, J shed 0 bases, and the junction held 8 bases outside the gene matches. The CDR3 DNA sequence: TGTGCCAGCAGCCCCGCGGGACAGGCCTTCTCTGGGGCCAACGTCCTGACTTTC. Its protein product is CASSPAGQAFSGANVLTF.